This T cell receptor (beta chain) was recorded in a study of regulatory T cells in long-lasting Graves disease. Whole-study results and caveats: Persistent disease was associated with favored TRBV28 usage and with favored use of TRBJ1-2 and TRBJ2-5.

Time point of the sample: newly diagnosed GD, antithyroid drugs for less than 3 months. RNA isolated from PBMCs was used to make the TCR library. Each of the patients was recruited from an endocrinology department situated in Xi'an, China. With 3 bases removed from V and 3 bases from J, the gap between germline ends came to 9 bases. CDR3 size: 13 residues. Through Arm-PCR of CDR3 regions and iRepertoire HTBI primers, TCR beta libraries were built. TCRdb fed the multiplex PCR reads into MiXCR, producing one record per CDR3 protein. Here the sample spans about 540,000 distinct CDR3 sequences, approximately 13% being singletons. This clonotype was seen at least ten times. The antigen is not known. The same data also contributed to another study, on T cells in Graves' hyperthyroidism and ophthalmopathy. That work states: Among thyroid clonotypes expanded above 0.001, most also appeared in blood.

The source was peripheral blood mononuclear cells (PBMCs), collected at new diagnosis, from a patient treated with antithyroid drugs. The sequence derives from a man aged 25 to 40 with Graves disease. V and J are TRBV12-3 or TRBV12-4 and TRBJ2-7; no definite D call. CDR3 sequence: CASSFSRYYEQYF. DNA of the CDR3: TGTGCCAGCAGTTTCTCCCGATACTACGAGCAGTACTTC.